A selection of T cell receptor beta chains follows, all from one sample in a study of graft-versus-host responses after intestinal transplantation. Generated by immunoSEQ multiplex PCR, the TCRdb table keeps only in-frame clones and is missing some. The repertoire holds approximately 8,900 clones, 60% to 80% seen once, with around 9.3% in the top ten. Sequencing used ileum tissue, obtained 450 to 470 days after transplant. These receptors came from a human patient who received an intestinal transplant, so some T cells may come from the graft donor. Each CDR3 is given with its conserved first and last residue. Fields, in order: CDR3 length, V gene, J gene, clone size, D gene, CDR3 DNA, CDR3 protein. The D gene is left open where the match is weak. Expanded clones are given a class, and other clones once, few, many or no size at all.

18	TRBV28	TRBJ1-4	few	.	TGTGCCAGCAGTTTTTTTCTGTGGGGGGTGCCCCGGATTGAAAAACTGTTTTTT	CASSFFLWGVPRIEKLFF
13	TRBV10-3	TRBJ1-2	few	.	TGTGCCATCAGCCCGGGACCTATATATGGCTACACCTTC	CAISPGPIYGYTF
15	TRBV7-6	TRBJ1-4	.	TRBD1	TGTGCCAGCAGCCCCGGGACAGGGCGAAATGAAAAACTGTTTTTT	CASSPGTGRNEKLFF
10	TRBV29-1	TRBJ2-5	.	.	TGCAGCGTTGCAAAAGAGACCCAGTACTTC	CSVAKETQYF
15	TRBV6-1	TRBJ1-4	.	TRBD1	TGTGCCAGCAGTGCCACCGGGACAGTCGATGAAAAACTGTTTTTT	CASSATGTVDEKLFF
13	TRBV9	TRBJ2-3	.	TRBD2	TGTGCCAGCAGCGCAGCGGGAAGGGATACGCAGTATTTT	CASSAAGRDTQYF
15	TRBV6-5	TRBJ2-1	.	TRBD2	TGTGCCAGCAGCCGAGGAGCGGGGGGTAACAATGAGCAGTTCTTC	CASSRGAGGNNEQFF
15	TRBV28	TRBJ1-3	.	.	TGTGCCAGCAGTTCCCCTTTGGGGACAGGAAACACCATATATTTT	CASSSPLGTGNTIYF
13	TRBV27	TRBJ2-5	.	.	TGTGCCAGCCGGACGGAAAACCAAGAGACCCAGTACTTC	CASRTENQETQYF
14	TRBV5-5	TRBJ2-2	.	TRBD1	TGTGCCAGCAGCTTAAGGGGGCAGACCGGGGAGCTGTTTTTT	CASSLRGQTGELFF
15	TRBV11-3	TRBJ1-4	few	.	TGTGCCAGCAGCCGTGACAGTGCAACTAATGAAAAACTGTTTTTT	CASSRDSATNEKLFF
16	TRBV4-2	TRBJ1-1	.	.	TGTGCCAGCAGCCAAGAGTTCTCACACATGAACACTGAAGCTTTCTTT	CASSQEFSHMNTEAFF
11	TRBV28	TRBJ1-2	few	.	TGTGCCAGCAGTACACCCCCCGGCTACACCTTC	CASSTPPGYTF
16	TRBV7-2	TRBJ1-2	.	.	TGTGCCAGCAGCGACCCACCGGCAACGACAGACGGGGGCTACACCTTC	CASSDPPATTDGGYTF
17	TRBV5-1	TRBJ2-5	.	TRBD2	TGCGCCAGCAGCTTGGGACTAGCGGGGTTCCGTCAAGAGACCCAGTACTTC	CASSLGLAGFRQETQYF
16	TRBV28	TRBJ1-5	.	.	TGTGCCAGCAGACGAAACATAGCAGTAACCAATCAGCCCCAGCATTTT	CASRRNIAVTNQPQHF
12	TRBV27	TRBJ1-6	.	.	TGTGCCAGCAGTTTAGCAAATTCACCCCTCCACTTT	CASSLANSPLHF
17	TRBV27	TRBJ1-5	.	.	TGTGCCAGCAGTTTAGGGGGGGTAGGGGTCTACAATCAGCCCCAGCATTTT	CASSLGGVGVYNQPQHF
18	TRBV7-9	TRBJ2-7	once	TRBD2	TGTGCCAGCAGCGAGAAAATGGGACTAGCGGGGGGCCACTACGAGCAGTACTTC	CASSEKMGLAGGHYEQYF
16	TRBV5-4	TRBJ2-3	.	.	TGTGCCAGCAGCTTGGGGCGGAATGGGGACACAGATACGCAGTATTTT	CASSLGRNGDTDTQYF
16	TRBV5-1	TRBJ2-2	few	.	TGCGCCAGCAGCTTAACCGGGACTGGCAACACCGGGGAGCTGTTTTTT	CASSLTGTGNTGELFF
17	TRBV5-6	TRBJ1-3	.	TRBD1	TGTGCCAGCAGCTTGTACAGACAGGGGGCCTCTGGAAACACCATATATTTT	CASSLYRQGASGNTIYF
14	TRBV2	TRBJ2-7	once	.	TGTGCCAGCAGTGTAGGGGTGGGGGCCTACGAGCAGTACTTC	CASSVGVGAYEQYF
19	TRBV11-2	TRBJ2-5	few	.	TGTGCCAGCAGCTTAGATCCCCTTTTGTGGGGGCCTAATGAAGAGACCCAGTACTTC	CASSLDPLLWGPNEETQYF
14	TRBV7-9	TRBJ1-2	.	TRBD1	TGTGCCAGCAGCCCCGGACAGGGGAACTATGGCTACACCTTC	CASSPGQGNYGYTF
16	TRBV7-8	TRBJ1-3	.	TRBD1	TGTGCCAGCAGTCCCCATGGACAGGTGGCTGGAAACACCATATATTTT	CASSPHGQVAGNTIYF
13	TRBV29-1	TRBJ2-1	.	.	TGCAGCGTAACAACCGATAGACTCAATGAGCAGTTCTTC	CSVTTDRLNEQFF